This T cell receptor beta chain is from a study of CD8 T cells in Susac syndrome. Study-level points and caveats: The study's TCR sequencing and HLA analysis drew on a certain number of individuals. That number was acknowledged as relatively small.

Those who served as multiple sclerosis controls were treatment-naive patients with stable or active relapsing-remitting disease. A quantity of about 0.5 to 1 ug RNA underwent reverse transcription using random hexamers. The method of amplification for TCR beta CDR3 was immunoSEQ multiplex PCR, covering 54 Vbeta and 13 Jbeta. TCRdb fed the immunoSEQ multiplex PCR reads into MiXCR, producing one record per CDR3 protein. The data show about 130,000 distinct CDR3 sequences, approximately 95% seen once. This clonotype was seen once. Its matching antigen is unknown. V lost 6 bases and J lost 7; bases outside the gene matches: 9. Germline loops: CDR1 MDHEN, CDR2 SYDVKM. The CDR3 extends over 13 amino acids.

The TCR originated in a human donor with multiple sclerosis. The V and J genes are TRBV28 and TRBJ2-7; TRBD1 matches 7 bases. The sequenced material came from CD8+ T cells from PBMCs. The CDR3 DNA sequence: TGTGCCAGCAGAGTTTTGAGGGGGCGGGAGCAGTACTTC. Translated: CASRVLRGREQYF. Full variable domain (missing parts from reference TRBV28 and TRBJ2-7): DVKVTQSSRYLVKRTGEKVFLECVQDMDHENMFWYRQDPGLGLRLIYFSYDVKMKEKGDIPEGYSVSREKKERFSLILESASTNQTSMYLCASRVLRGREQYFGPGTRLTVT.